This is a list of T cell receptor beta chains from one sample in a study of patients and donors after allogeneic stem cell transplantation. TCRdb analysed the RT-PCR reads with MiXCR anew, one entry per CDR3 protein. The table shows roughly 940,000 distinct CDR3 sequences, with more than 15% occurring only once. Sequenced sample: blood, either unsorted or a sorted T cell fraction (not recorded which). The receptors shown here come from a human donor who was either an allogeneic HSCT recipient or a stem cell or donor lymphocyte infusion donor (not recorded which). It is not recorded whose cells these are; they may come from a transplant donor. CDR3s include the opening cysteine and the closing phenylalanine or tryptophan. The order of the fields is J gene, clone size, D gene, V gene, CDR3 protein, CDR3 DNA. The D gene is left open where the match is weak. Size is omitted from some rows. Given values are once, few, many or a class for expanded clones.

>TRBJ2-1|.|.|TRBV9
CASSVRVNEQFF
TGTGCCAGCAGCGTCAGGGTGAATGAGCAGTTCTTC
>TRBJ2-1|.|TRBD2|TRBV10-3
CATRRAGGPGSDNEQFF
TGTGCCACCCGGCGGGCGGGGGGGCCGGGAAGCGACAATGAGCAGTTCTTC
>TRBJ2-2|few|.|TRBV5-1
CASSLYSWGNTGELFF
TGCGCCAGCAGCTTGTACTCGTGGGGGAACACCGGGGAGCTGTTTTTT
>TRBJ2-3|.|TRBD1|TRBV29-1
CRLPGDRESDTQYF
TGCAGGCTTCCCGGGGACAGGGAATCCGATACGCAGTATTTT
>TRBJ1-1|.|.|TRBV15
CATSREIRDTEAFF
TGTGCCACCAGCAGAGAAATTCGGGACACTGAAGCTTTCTTT
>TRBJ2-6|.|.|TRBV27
CASSLFGVSGANVLTF
TGTGCCAGCAGTTTATTCGGAGTCTCTGGGGCCAACGTCCTGACTTTC
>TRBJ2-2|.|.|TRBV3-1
CASSHVTTGELFF
TGTGCCAGCAGCCACGTCACAACCGGGGAGCTGTTTTTT
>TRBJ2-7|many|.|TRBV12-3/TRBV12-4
CASSPGLEQYF
TGTGCCAGCAGTCCAGGGCTCGAGCAGTACTTC
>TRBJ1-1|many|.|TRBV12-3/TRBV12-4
CASRPQALNTEAFF
TGTGCCAGCAGACCACAGGCCTTGAACACTGAAGCTTTCTTT
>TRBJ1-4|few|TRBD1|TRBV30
CAWGRDRGNEKLFF
TGTGCCTGGGGAAGGGACAGGGGGAATGAAAAACTGTTTTTT
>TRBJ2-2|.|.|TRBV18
CASSPRENTGELFF
TGTGCCAGCTCACCACGAGAGAACACCGGGGAGCTGTTTTTT
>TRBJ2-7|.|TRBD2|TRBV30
CAWSARGAYEQYF
TGTGCCTGGAGTGCCCGGGGGGCCTACGAGCAGTACTTC